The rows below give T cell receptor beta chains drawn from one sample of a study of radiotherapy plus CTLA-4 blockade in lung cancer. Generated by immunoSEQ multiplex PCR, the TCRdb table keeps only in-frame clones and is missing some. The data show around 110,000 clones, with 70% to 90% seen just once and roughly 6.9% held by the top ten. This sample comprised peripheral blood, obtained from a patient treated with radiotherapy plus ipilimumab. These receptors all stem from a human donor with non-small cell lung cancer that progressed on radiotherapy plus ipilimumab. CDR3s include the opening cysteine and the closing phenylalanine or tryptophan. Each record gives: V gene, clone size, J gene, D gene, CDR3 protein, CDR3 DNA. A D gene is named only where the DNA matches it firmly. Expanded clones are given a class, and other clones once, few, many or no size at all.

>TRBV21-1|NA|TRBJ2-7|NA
CASSNSQPREGPGYEQYF
TGTGCCAGCAGCAACTCTCAGCCGCGGGAGGGGCCTGGGTACGAGCAGTACTTC
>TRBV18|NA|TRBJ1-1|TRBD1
CASTGQGATEAFF
TGTGCCAGCACCGGACAGGGGGCCACTGAAGCTTTCTTT
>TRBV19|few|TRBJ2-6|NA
CASSISGYGANVLTF
TGTGCCAGTAGTATTTCAGGCTATGGGGCCAACGTCCTGACTTTC
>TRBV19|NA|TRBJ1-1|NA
CASSIVNTEAFF
TGTGCCAGTAGTATTGTGAACACTGAAGCTTTCTTT
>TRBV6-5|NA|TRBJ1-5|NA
CASSGRGNQPQHF
TGTGCCAGCAGTGGCAGGGGCAATCAGCCCCAGCATTTT
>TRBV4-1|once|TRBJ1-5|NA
CASSQVWGGSNQPQHF
TGCGCCAGCAGCCAAGTTTGGGGGGGGAGCAATCAGCCCCAGCATTTT
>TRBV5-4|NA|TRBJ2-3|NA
CASQDMSDTQYF
TGTGCCAGCCAGGACATGTCGGATACGCAGTATTTT
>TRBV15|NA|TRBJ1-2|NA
CATSRVDYGYTF
TGTGCCACCAGCAGAGTTGACTATGGCTACACCTTC
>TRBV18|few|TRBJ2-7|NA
CASSPGLYEQYF
TGTGCCAGCTCACCGGGACTTTACGAGCAGTACTTC
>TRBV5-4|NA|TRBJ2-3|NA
CASSLDYRDTQYF
TGTGCCAGCAGCTTGGATTATCGTGATACGCAGTATTTT
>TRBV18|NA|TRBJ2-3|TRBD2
CASSPLSSGRASARDTQYF
TGTGCCAGCTCACCACTCTCTAGCGGGAGGGCCAGTGCTAGGGATACGCAGTATTTT
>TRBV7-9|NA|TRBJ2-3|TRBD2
CASSTTSGGTDTQYF
TGTGCCAGCAGCACGACTAGCGGGGGCACAGATACGCAGTATTTT
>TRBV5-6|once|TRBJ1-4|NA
CASSMDSLTEKLFF
TGTGCCAGCAGCATGGACAGTTTGACAGAAAAACTGTTTTTT
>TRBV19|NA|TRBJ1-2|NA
CASTRENYGYTF
TGTGCCAGTACCAGGGAAAACTATGGCTACACCTTC
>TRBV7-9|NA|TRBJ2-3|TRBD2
CASSLVTSGTDTQYF
TGTGCCAGCAGCTTAGTGACTAGCGGCACAGATACGCAGTATTTT
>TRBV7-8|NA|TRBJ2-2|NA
CASSPPRLGSTNTGELFF
TGTGCCAGCAGCCCACCTCGACTAGGATCCACGAACACCGGGGAGCTGTTTTTT
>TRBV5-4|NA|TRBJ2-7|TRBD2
CASSLTSGSSYEQYF
TGTGCCAGCAGCTTGACTAGCGGCAGCTCCTACGAGCAGTACTTC
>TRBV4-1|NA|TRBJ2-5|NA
CASSQTDSGETQYF
TGCGCCAGCAGCCAAACGGACAGCGGCGAGACCCAGTACTTC
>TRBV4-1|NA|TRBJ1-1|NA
CASSQPTQGSNTEAFF
TGCGCCAGCAGCCAACCGACCCAGGGATCGAACACTGAAGCTTTCTTT
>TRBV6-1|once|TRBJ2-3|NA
CASYMAAFTDTQYF
TGTGCCAGCTATATGGCGGCGTTCACAGATACGCAGTATTTT
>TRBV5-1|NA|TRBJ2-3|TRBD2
CASKGTTEDTQYF
TGCGCCAGCAAGGGGACTACAGAAGATACGCAGTATTTT
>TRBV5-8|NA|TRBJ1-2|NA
CASSRLGRDGYGYTF
TGTGCCAGCAGTCGGTTGGGTAGGGATGGCTATGGCTACACCTTC
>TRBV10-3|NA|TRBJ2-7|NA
CAISEGTATYEQYF
TGTGCCATCAGTGAGGGGACGGCTACCTACGAGCAGTACTTC
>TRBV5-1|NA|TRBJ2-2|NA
CASSFVDPFTGELFF
TGCGCCAGCAGTTTTGTGGATCCCTTCACCGGGGAGCTGTTTTTT
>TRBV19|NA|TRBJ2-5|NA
CASRFSGSQETQYF
TGTGCCAGTAGGTTTTCTGGCAGCCAAGAGACCCAGTACTTC
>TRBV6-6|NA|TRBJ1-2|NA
CASSSFRFYGYTF
TGTGCCAGCAGTTCGTTCAGATTTTATGGCTACACCTTC
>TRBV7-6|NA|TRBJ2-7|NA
CASSLAGLAFYEQYF
TGTGCCAGCAGCTTAGCGGGGCTAGCCTTCTACGAGCAGTACTTC
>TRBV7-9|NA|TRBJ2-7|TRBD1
CASRSGGSSYEQYF
TGTGCCAGCAGGTCAGGGGGTAGCTCCTACGAGCAGTACTTC
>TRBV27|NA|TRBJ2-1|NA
CASKPLGLSYNEQFF
TGTGCCAGCAAGCCTTTGGGCCTCTCCTACAATGAGCAGTTCTTC
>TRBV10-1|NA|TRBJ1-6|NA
CASSERGFNSPLHF
TGCGCCAGCAGTGAACGGGGGTTTAATTCACCCCTCCACTTT
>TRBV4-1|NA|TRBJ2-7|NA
CASSQEKTGAIPYEQYF
TGCGCCAGCAGCCAAGAAAAGACGGGTGCGATCCCCTACGAGCAGTACTTC